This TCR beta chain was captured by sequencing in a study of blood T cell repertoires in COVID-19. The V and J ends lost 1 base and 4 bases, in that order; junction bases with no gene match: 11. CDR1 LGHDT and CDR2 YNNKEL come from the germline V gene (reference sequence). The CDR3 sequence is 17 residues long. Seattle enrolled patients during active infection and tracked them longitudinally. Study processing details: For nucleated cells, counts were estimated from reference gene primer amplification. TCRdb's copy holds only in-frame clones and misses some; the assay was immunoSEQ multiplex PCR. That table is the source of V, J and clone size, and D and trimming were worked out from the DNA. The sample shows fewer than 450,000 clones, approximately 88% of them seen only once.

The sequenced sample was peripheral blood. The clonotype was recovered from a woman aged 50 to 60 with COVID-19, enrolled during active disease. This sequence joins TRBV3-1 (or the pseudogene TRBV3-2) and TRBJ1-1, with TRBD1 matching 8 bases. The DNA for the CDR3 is TGTGCCAGCAGCCAAGTACCTGGACAGGGATTGGGCACTGAAGCTTTCTTT. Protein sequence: CASSQVPGQGLGTEAFF.